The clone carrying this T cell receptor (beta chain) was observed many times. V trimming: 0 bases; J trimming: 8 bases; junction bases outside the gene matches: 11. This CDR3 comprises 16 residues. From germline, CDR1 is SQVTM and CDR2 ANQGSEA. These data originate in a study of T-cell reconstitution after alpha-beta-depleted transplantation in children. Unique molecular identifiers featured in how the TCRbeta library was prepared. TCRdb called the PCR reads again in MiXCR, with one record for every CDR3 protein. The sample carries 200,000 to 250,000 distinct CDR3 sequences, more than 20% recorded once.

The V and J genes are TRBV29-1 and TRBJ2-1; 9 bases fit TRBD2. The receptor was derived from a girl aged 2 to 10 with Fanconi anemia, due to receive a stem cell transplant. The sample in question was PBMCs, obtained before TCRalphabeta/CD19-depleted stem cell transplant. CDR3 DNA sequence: TGCAGCGTTGAAGATTCAGCGGGAGGCCTGGCGGATGAGCAGTTCTTC. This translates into CSVEDSAGGLADEQFF.